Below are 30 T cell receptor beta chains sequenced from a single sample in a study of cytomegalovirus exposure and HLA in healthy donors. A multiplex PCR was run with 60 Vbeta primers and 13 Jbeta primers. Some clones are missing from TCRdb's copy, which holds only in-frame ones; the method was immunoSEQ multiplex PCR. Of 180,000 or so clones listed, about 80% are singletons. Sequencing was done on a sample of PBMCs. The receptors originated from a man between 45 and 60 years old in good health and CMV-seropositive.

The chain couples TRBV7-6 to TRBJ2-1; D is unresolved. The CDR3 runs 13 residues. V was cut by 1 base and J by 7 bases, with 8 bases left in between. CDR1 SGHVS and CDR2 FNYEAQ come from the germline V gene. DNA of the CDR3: TGTGCCAGCAGCTTAGGAGGTGTGAATGAGCAGTTCTTC. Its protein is CASSLGGVNEQFF.

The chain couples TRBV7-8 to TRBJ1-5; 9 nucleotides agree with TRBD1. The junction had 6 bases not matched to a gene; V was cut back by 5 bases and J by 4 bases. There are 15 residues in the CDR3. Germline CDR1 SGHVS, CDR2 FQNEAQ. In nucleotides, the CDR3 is TGTGCCAGCAGCCAGAACAGGGGGCCGAATCAGCCCCAGCATTTT. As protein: CASSQNRGPNQPQHF.

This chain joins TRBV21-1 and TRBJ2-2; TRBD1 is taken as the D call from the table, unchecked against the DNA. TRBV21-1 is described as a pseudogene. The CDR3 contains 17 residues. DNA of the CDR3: TGTGCCAGCAGCAAAGCGAATTTGCAACAGGTGGACGGGGAGCTGTTTTTT. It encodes CASSKANLQQVDGELFF.

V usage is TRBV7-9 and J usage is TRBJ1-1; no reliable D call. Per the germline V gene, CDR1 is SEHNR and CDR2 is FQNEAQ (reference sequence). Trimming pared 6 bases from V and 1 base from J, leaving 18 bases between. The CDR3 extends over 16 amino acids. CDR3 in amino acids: CASSSLRAYRNTEAFF. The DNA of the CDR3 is TGTGCCAGCAGTTCACTCCGTGCATACAGGAACACTGAAGCTTTCTTT.

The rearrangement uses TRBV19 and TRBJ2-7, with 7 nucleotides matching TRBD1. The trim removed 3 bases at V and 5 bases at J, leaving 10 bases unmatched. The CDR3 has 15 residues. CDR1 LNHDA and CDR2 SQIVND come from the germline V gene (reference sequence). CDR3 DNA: TGTGCCAGTAGTATCTACCACGGGACAGCTCACGAGCAGTACGTC. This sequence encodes CASSIYHGTAHEQYV.

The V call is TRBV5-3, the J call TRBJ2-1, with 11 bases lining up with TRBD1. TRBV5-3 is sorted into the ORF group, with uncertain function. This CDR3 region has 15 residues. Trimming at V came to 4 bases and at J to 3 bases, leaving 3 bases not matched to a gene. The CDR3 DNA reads TGTGCCAGAAGCGCCGGGACAGGGGGCTACAATGAGCAGTTCTTC. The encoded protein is CARSAGTGGYNEQFF.

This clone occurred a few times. The DNA of the CDR3 is TGCGCCAGCAAAGCAGGGGCGACCACAGATACGCAGTATTTT. The encoded protein is CASKAGATTDTQYF. The V and J genes are TRBV5-1 and TRBJ2-3; a possible D gene is TRBD1 (6 bases). This CDR3 region has 14 residues. Trimming removed 6 bases from V and 2 bases from J, with 13 bases in between. The germline CDR1 and CDR2 sequences are SGHRS and YFSETQ. Looking up the rest from reference TRBV5-1 and TRBJ2-3 gives the full variable domain: KAGVTQTPRYLIKTRGQQVTLSCSPISGHRSVSWYQQTPGQGLQFLFEYFSETQRNKGNFPGRFSGRQFSNSRSEMNVSTLELGDSALYLCASKAGATTDTQYFGPGTRLTVL.

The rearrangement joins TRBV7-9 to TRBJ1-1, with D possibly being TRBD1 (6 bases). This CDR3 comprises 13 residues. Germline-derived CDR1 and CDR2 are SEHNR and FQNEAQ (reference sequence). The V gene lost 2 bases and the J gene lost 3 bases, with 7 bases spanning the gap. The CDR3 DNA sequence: TGTGCCAGCAGCTTAAAGGGGGACACTGAAGCTTTCTTT. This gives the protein CASSLKGDTEAFF.

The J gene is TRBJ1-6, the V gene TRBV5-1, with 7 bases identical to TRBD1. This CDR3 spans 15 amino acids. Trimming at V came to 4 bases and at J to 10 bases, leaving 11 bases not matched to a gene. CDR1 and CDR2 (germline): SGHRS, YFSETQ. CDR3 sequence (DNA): TGCGCCAGCAGCGTCGACAGGGTAGATCTCTCACCCCTCCACTTT. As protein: CASSVDRVDLSPLHF.

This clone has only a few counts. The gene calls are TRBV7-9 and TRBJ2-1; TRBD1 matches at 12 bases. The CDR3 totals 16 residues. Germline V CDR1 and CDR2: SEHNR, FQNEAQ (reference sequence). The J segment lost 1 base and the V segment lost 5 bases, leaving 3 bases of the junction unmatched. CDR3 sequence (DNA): TGTGCCAGCAGCGGGACAGGGGGCTATTCCTACAATGAGCAGTTCTTC. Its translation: CASSGTGGYSYNEQFF. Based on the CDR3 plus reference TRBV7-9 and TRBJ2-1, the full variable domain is DTGVSQNPRHKITKRGQNVTFRCDPISEHNRLYWYRQTLGQGPEFLTYFQNEAQLEKSRLLSDRFSAERPKGSFSTLEIQRTEQGDSAMYLCASSGTGGYSYNEQFFGPGTRLTVL.

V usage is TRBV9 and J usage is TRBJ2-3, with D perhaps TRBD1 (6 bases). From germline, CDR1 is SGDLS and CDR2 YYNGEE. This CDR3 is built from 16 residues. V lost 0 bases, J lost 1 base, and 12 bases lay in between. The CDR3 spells CASSVGNRVGTDTQYF. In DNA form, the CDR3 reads TGTGCCAGCAGCGTAGGGAACAGGGTAGGCACAGATACGCAGTATTTT.

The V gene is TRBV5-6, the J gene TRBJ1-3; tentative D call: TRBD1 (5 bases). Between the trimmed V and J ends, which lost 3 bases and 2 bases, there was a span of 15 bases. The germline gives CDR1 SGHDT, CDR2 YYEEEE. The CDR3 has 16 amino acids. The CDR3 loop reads CASSWRQPKTGNTIYF. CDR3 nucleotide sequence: TGTGCCAGCAGCTGGCGACAGCCCAAGACTGGAAACACCATATATTTT. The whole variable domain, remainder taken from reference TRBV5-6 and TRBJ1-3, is DAGVTQSPTHLIKTRGQQVTLRCSPKSGHDTVSWYQQALGQGPQFIFQYYEEEERQRGNFPDRFSGHQFPNYSSELNVNALLLGDSALYLCASSWRQPKTGNTIYFGEGSWLTVV.

For the CDR3, the DNA is TGTGCCAGCAGGCTAGACAGCAATCAGCCCCAGCATTTT. Amino acids: CASRLDSNQPQHF. V gene TRBV6-6 combines with J gene TRBJ1-5; the D is unclear. The V gene lost 6 bases and the J gene lost 1 base, with 7 bases spanning the gap. Germline CDR1 reads MNHNY; CDR2 reads SVGAGI (reference sequence). This CDR3 spans 13 amino acids.

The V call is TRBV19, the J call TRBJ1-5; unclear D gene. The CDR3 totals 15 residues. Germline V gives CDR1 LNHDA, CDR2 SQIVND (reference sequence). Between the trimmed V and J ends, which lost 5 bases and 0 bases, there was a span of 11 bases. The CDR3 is CASSLSLNSNQPQHF. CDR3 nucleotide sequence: TGTGCCAGTAGTTTGTCCCTTAATAGCAATCAGCCCCAGCATTTT.

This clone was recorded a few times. The CDR3 reads CASSPPGGLNYGYTF. CDR3 nucleotides: TGTGCCAGCTCACCACCGGGCGGACTTAACTATGGCTACACCTTC. The chain is built from TRBV18 and TRBJ1-2; D unclear. Trimming took off 0 bases at V and 1 base at J, with 9 bases between the two ends. Germline assignment: CDR1 KGHSH and CDR2 LQKENI. The CDR3 totals 15 residues.

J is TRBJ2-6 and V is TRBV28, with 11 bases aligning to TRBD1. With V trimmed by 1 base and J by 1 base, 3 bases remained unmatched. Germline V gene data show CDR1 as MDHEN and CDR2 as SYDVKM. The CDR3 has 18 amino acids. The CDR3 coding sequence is TGTGCCAGCAGTTTATTTGGGGACAGGGGGTCTGGGGCCAACGTCCTGACTTTC. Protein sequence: CASSLFGDRGSGANVLTF.

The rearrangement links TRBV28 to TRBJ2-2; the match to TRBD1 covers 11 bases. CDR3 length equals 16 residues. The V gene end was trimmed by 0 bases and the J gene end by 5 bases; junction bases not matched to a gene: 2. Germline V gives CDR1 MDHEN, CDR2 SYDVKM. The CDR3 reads CASSLWDRGQTGELFF. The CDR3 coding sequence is TGTGCCAGCAGTTTATGGGACAGGGGGCAGACCGGGGAGCTGTTTTTT.

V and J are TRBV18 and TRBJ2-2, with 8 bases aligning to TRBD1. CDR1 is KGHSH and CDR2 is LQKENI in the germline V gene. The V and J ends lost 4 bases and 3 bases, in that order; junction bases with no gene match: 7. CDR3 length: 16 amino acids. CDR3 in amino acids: CASSQRTGLDTGELFF. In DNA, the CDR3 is TGTGCCAGCTCACAAAGGACAGGGTTGGACACCGGGGAGCTGTTTTTT. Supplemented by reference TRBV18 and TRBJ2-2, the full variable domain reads NAGVMQNPRHLVRRRGQEARLRCSPMKGHSHVYWYRQLPEEGLKFMVYLQKENIIDESGMPKERFSAEFPKEGPSILRIQQVVRGDSAAYFCASSQRTGLDTGELFFGEGSRLTVL.

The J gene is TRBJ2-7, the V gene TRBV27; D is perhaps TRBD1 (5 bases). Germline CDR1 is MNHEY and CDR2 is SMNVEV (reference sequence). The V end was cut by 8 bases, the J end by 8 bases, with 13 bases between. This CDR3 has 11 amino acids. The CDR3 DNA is TGTGCCAGCTCTACAGGCGGCAAGCAGTACTTC. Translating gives CASSTGGKQYF.

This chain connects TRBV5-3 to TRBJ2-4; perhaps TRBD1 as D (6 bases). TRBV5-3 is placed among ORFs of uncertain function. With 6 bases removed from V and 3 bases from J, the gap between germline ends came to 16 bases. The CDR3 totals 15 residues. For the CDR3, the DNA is TGTGCCAGAACCCACAGGGCCCCAGGCAAAAACATTCAGTACTTC. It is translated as CARTHRAPGKNIQYF.

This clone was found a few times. The CDR3 sequence is CASSQTGREQYF. In nucleotides, the CDR3 is TGTGCCAGCAGTCAGACAGGGCGCGAGCAGTACTTC. The V call is TRBV6-6, the J call TRBJ2-7; 7 bases align to TRBD1. This CDR3 has 12 amino acids. CDR1 and CDR2 from the germline V gene are MNHNY and SVGAGI (reference sequence). V gave up 5 bases and J gave up 6 bases; unmatched junction bases: 4.

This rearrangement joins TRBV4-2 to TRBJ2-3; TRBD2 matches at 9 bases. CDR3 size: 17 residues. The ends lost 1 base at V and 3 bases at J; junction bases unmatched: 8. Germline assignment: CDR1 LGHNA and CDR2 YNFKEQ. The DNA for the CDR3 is TGTGCCAGCAGCCAAGGACCCAGCGGGGGGCGAACAGATACGCAGTATTTT. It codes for CASSQGPSGGRTDTQYF.

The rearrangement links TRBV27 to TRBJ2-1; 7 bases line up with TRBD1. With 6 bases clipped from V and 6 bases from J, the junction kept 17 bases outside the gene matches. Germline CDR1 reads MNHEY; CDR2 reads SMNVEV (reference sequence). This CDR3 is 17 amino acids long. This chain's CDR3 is CASRKLKTGDGGNEQFF. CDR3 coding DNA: TGTGCCAGCAGGAAACTTAAAACAGGGGATGGGGGCAATGAGCAGTTCTTC.

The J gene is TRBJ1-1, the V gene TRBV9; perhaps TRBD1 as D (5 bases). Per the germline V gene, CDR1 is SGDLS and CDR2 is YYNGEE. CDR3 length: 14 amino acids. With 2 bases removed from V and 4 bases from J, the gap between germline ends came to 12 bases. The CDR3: CASSVSMGGTEAFF. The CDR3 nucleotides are TGTGCCAGCAGCGTTAGCATGGGGGGCACTGAAGCTTTCTTT.

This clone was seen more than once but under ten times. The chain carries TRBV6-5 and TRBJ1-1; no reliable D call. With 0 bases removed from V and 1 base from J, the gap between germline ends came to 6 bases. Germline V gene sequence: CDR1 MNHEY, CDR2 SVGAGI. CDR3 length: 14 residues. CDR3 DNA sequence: TGTGCCAGCAGTTACTCGGAGGCGAACACTGAAGCTTTCTTT. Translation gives CASSYSEANTEAFF.

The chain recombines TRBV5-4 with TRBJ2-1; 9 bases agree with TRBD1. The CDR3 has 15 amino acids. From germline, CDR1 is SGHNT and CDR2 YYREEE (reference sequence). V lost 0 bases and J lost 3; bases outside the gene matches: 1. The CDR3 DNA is TGTGCCAGCAGCTTGGGGACAGGGGTCTACAATGAGCAGTTCTTC. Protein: CASSLGTGVYNEQFF.

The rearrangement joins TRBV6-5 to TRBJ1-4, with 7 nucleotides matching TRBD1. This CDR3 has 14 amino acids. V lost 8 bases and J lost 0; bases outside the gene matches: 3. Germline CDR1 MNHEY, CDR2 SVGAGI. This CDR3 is CASGGQSTNEKLFF. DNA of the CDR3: TGTGCCAGCGGGGGACAGTCAACTAATGAAAAACTGTTTTTT.

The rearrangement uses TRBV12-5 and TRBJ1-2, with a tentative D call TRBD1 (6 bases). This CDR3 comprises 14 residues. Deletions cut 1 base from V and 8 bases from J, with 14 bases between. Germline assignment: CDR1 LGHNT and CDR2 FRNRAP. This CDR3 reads CASGLAGAPSGYTF. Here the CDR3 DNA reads TGTGCTAGTGGTTTGGCAGGGGCCCCGAGCGGCTACACCTTC. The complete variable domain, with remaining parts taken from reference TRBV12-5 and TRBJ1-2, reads DARVTQTPRHKVTEMGQEVTMRCQPILGHNTVFWYRQTMMQGLELLAYFRNRAPLDDSGMPKDRFSAEMPDATLATLKIQPSEPRDSAVYFCASGLAGAPSGYTFGSGTRLTVV.

The CDR3 is CSATINKETQYF. CDR3 coding DNA: TGCAGCGCCACTATCAACAAAGAGACCCAGTACTTC. This chain connects TRBV29-1 to TRBJ2-5; D uncertain. Germline V gene sequence: CDR1 SQVTM, CDR2 ANQGSEA. The germline V and J ends were trimmed by 7 bases and 3 bases, with 12 bases remaining between them. The CDR3 contains 12 residues.

Here the CDR3 DNA reads TGTGCCAGCAGCGGACAGGGGTTAGGCACCGGGGAGCTGTTTTTT. Protein: CASSGQGLGTGELFF. This chain uses TRBV2 with TRBJ2-2; 9 bases are a match to TRBD1. From germline, CDR1 is SNHLY and CDR2 FYNNEI. The CDR3 covers 15 residues. V lost 6 bases, J lost 4 bases, and 6 bases stayed unmatched.